A selection of T cell receptor beta chains follows, all from one sample in a study of T-cell reconstitution after alpha-beta-depleted transplantation in children. TCRdb reprocessed the PCR reads with MiXCR, giving one entry per CDR3 protein. The data hold around 600,000 distinct CDR3 sequences, with 23% observed a single time. Sample: PBMCs, mostly from graft donor cells, taken 360 days after TCRalphabeta/CD19-depleted stem cell transplant. The origin of the receptors is a boy in the first two years of life who had a stem cell transplant for acute myeloid leukemia, so the T cells may come from the graft donor. CDR3s include the opening cysteine and the closing phenylalanine or tryptophan. The order of the fields is D gene, clone size, J gene, CDR3 length, V gene, CDR3 DNA, CDR3 protein. D genes are given only for firm matches. Clone size is shown for a subset of rows, as once, few, many or a class of expanded clone.

>TRBD2|many|TRBJ2-1|14|TRBV2
TGTGCCAGCAGGGCGGGACTAGTGTACAATGAGCAGTTCTTC
CASRAGLVYNEQFF
>NA|many|TRBJ2-1|12|TRBV29-1
TGCAGCGTTGGCTACAGATACAATGAGCAGTTCTTC
CSVGYRYNEQFF
>NA|NA|TRBJ1-5|12|TRBV20-1
TGCAGTGCTAGGCCAGTGAATCAGCCCCAGCATTTT
CSARPVNQPQHF
>NA|few|TRBJ2-1|13|TRBV11-2
TGTGCCAGCAGCTTAGTTAAGTGGGATGAGCAGTTCTTC
CASSLVKWDEQFF
>TRBD1|NA|TRBJ2-7|14|TRBV12-3/TRBV12-4
TGTGCCAGCAGACCCGGGACAGGGAACTACGAGCAGTACTTC
CASRPGTGNYEQYF
>TRBD1|NA|TRBJ2-7|14|TRBV29-1
TGCAGCGTCCCGCTAGGACAGGGGCCCTACGAGCAGTACTTC
CSVPLGQGPYEQYF
>TRBD2|few|TRBJ2-3|19|TRBV12-3/TRBV12-4
TGTGCCAGCAGTGGCGACCCTGGGGCGCGGGGGGGCGGCACAGATACGCAGTATTTT
CASSGDPGARGGGTDTQYF
>NA|NA|TRBJ1-1|14|TRBV20-1
TGCAGTGCTAGAAGCCTCCAGGGAAACACTGAAGCTTTCTTT
CSARSLQGNTEAFF
>NA|NA|TRBJ2-2|14|TRBV11-2
TGTGCCAGCAGACTTCATAGATCGACCGGGGAGCTGTTTTTT
CASRLHRSTGELFF
>NA|NA|TRBJ2-2|21|TRBV5-2
TGTGCCATGGGCCCCGGTTTCGAGTTTCCGGCACAGCGGGGAAGCACCGGGGAGCTGTTTTTT
CAMGPGFEFPAQRGSTGELFF
>TRBD1|NA|TRBJ1-5|14|TRBV29-1
TGCAGCGCCGGGACAGGGCGTAGCAATCAGCCCCAGCATTTT
CSAGTGRSNQPQHF
>NA|NA|TRBJ1-2|14|TRBV20-1
TGCAGTGCTAGGCGTAGCCCCGCTAACTATGGCTACACCTTC
CSARRSPANYGYTF
>NA|many|TRBJ2-5|15|TRBV25-1
TGTGCCAGCACTCACTCTTTCGGGGGTCGGGAGACCCAGTACTTC
CASTHSFGGRETQYF
>TRBD2|NA|TRBJ2-1|16|TRBV20-1
TGCAGTGCTAGAGGCCCAGCGGGGGGTTACTGCAATGAGCAGTTCTTC
CSARGPAGGYCNEQFF
>NA|many|TRBJ2-1|13|TRBV20-1
TGCAGTGCTAGAGAGGCAGGGAGGAATGAGCAGTTCTTC
CSAREAGRNEQFF
>TRBD2|few|TRBJ2-5|15|TRBV7-6
TGTGCCAGCAGCTTAACCCCGGCGGGGGTGGAGACCCAGTACTTC
CASSLTPAGVETQYF
>NA|many|TRBJ2-7|13|TRBV12-3/TRBV12-4
TGTGCCAGCAGTCCCCGCCTACCCGGCGAGCAGTACTTC
CASSPRLPGEQYF
>NA|NA|TRBJ1-1|11|TRBV29-1
TGCAGCGGGTTCGGGAACACTGAAGCTTTCTTT
CSGFGNTEAFF
>NA|many|TRBJ2-7|13|TRBV10-3
TGTGCCATCAGTGAACGGGCGAGTGAGGAGCAGTACTTC
CAISERASEEQYF
>NA|many|TRBJ2-3|14|TRBV20-1
TGCAGTGCTAGTACCTGGGCTAGCACAGATACGCAGTATTTT
CSASTWASTDTQYF
>NA|few|TRBJ1-5|15|TRBV6-1
TGTGCCAGCGATCGAGGGACGAGGAGCAATCAGCCCCAGCATTTT
CASDRGTRSNQPQHF
>NA|NA|TRBJ2-1|10|TRBV6-1
TGTGCCAGCGGGAGAAAGGAGCAGTTCTTC
CASGRKEQFF
>NA|NA|TRBJ2-1|15|TRBV3-1
TGTGCCAGCAGCCAAGATCTGGTTGCAGTAAATGAGCAGTTCTTC
CASSQDLVAVNEQFF
>NA|NA|TRBJ1-1|15|TRBV11-3
TGTGCCAGCAGCTTAGGTTCCCACCCGAACACTGAAGCTTTCTTT
CASSLGSHPNTEAFF
>NA|many|TRBJ2-7|12|TRBV29-1
TGCAGCGCGGTCTTCGAGGCATACGAGCAGTACTTC
CSAVFEAYEQYF
>TRBD1|NA|TRBJ1-1|14|TRBV28
TGTGCCAGCAGTTTAAGGGGAAGGGACAGTGAAGCTTTCTTT
CASSLRGRDSEAFF
>NA|NA|TRBJ2-7|13|TRBV30
TGTGCCTGGAGTGCAGGGGCGACCTACGAGCAGTACTTC
CAWSAGATYEQYF
>TRBD1|many|TRBJ1-5|15|TRBV7-8
TGTGCCAGCAGTAGGGACAGGGGGCTTGGTCAGCCCCAGCATTTT
CASSRDRGLGQPQHF
>NA|NA|TRBJ1-2|14|TRBV6-1
TGTGCCAGCAGGGGAACCGGGACACCTTTAGGCTACACCTTC
CASRGTGTPLGYTF
>NA|NA|TRBJ2-1|13|TRBV6-1
TGTGCCAGCACAACTCGTACTTACAATGAGCAGTTCTTC
CASTTRTYNEQFF
>TRBD2|many|TRBJ2-1|15|TRBV18
TGTGCCAGCTCACCACAAGCGGGGGGGCCCGATGAGCAGTTCTTC
CASSPQAGGPDEQFF
>TRBD1|NA|TRBJ2-1|11|TRBV25-1
TGTGCCAGCAGGGGACAGGGGGATCGCTTCTTC
CASRGQGDRFF
>TRBD1|NA|TRBJ1-1|14|TRBV10-3
TGTGCCATCAGTGAACAGGGGGCGAGGACTGAAGCTTTCTTT
CAISEQGARTEAFF
>TRBD2|few|TRBJ2-5|14|TRBV5-5
TGTGCCAGCAGCCTGGGACTAGCGCTCGAGACCCAGTACTTC
CASSLGLALETQYF
>NA|many|TRBJ2-1|15|TRBV12-3/TRBV12-4
TGTGCCAGCAGTTTACTTGAGGGGCCTAACAATGAGCAGTTCTTC
CASSLLEGPNNEQFF
>NA|few|TRBJ2-5|12|TRBV28
TGTGCCAGCAGTTTAAATCCCGAGACCCAGTACTTC
CASSLNPETQYF
>NA|many|TRBJ2-3|13|TRBV18
TGTGCCAGCAGCCCGGACAGCACAGATACGCAGTATTTT
CASSPDSTDTQYF
>TRBD1|NA|TRBJ2-1|15|TRBV12-3/TRBV12-4
TGTGCCAGCAGTTTCGGGGACAGCCCCTACAATGAGCAGTTCTTC
CASSFGDSPYNEQFF
>NA|NA|TRBJ2-2|15|TRBV6-1
TGTGCCAGCGGGAGCGAGGTCACGAACACCGGGGAGCTGTTTTTT
CASGSEVTNTGELFF
>NA|few|TRBJ2-1|13|TRBV6-2/TRBV6-3
TGTGCCAGCACGGGGGGCCTCTACAATGAGCAGTTCTTC
CASTGGLYNEQFF
>NA|few|TRBJ2-7|12|TRBV7-2
TGTGCCAGCAGCTTACTCAACTACGAGCAGTACTTC
CASSLLNYEQYF
>TRBD1|NA|TRBJ1-2|15|TRBV12-3/TRBV12-4
TGTGCCAGCAGCACGGGACAGGGTTGGACCGATGGCTACACCTTC
CASSTGQGWTDGYTF
>NA|NA|TRBJ2-2|15|TRBV7-3
TGTGCCAGCAGCCCCGACTACCCTCCTTCGGGGGAGCTGTTTTTT
CASSPDYPPSGELFF
>NA|many|TRBJ1-3|13|TRBV12-3/TRBV12-4
TGTGCCAGCAGTCAAGGGGCGAGAAACACCATATATTTT
CASSQGARNTIYF
>TRBD2|few|TRBJ2-1|18|TRBV6-7
TGTGCCAGCAGTCAACCGGGACTAGCGGGGGTACACTACAATGAGCAGTTCTTC
CASSQPGLAGVHYNEQFF
>NA|NA|TRBJ2-1|15|TRBV7-2
TGTGCCAGCAGCTTAGACAGGTACTCCTACAATGAGCAGTTCTTC
CASSLDRYSYNEQFF
>NA|few|TRBJ2-7|10|TRBV20-1
TGCAGTGCTAGCGCGGACGAGCAGTACTTC
CSASADEQYF
>NA|few|TRBJ1-3|14|TRBV6-5
TGTGCCAGCAGCTACGGTTTCTCTGGAAACACCATATATTTT
CASSYGFSGNTIYF
>NA|few|TRBJ1-4|15|TRBV12-3/TRBV12-4
TGTGCCAGCAGTTTAGTGGGCAGGCATAATGAAAAACTGTTTTTT
CASSLVGRHNEKLFF
>TRBD2|many|TRBJ2-1|14|TRBV7-3
TGTGCCAGCAGCTTAACTCCGGGAGGCGATGAGCAGTTCTTC
CASSLTPGGDEQFF
>TRBD2|few|TRBJ2-1|17|TRBV24-1
TGTGCCACCAGTGCCAGACGGGGGGATCCACCCCACAATGAGCAGTTCTTC
CATSARRGDPPHNEQFF
>NA|few|TRBJ1-6|13|TRBV6-5
TGTGCCAGCAGTTACGGGCCCAGCTCACCCCTCCACTTT
CASSYGPSSPLHF
>NA|NA|TRBJ1-5|15|TRBV7-2
TGTGCCAGCAGCTCCAACCGTAGGGGCAATCAGCCCCAGCATTTT
CASSSNRRGNQPQHF